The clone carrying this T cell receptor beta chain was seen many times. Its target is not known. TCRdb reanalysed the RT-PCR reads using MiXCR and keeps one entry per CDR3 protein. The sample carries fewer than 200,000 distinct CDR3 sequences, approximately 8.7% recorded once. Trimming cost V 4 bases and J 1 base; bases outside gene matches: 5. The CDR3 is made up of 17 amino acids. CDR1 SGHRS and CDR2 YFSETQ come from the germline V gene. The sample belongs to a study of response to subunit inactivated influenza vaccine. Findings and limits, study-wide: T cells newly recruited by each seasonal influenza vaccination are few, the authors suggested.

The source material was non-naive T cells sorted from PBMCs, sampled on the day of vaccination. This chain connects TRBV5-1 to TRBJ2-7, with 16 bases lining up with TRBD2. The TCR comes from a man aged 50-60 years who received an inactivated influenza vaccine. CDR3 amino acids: CASSGTSGRAFSYEQYF. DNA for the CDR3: TGCGCCAGCAGCGGGACTAGCGGGAGGGCCTTTTCCTACGAGCAGTACTTC. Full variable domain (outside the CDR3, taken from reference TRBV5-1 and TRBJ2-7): KAGVTQTPRYLIKTRGQQVTLSCSPISGHRSVSWYQQTPGQGLQFLFEYFSETQRNKGNFPGRFSGRQFSNSRSEMNVSTLELGDSALYLCASSGTSGRAFSYEQYFGPGTRLTVT.